Detailed here is one TCR beta chain. Antigen specificity is unknown. Regions amplified from RNA transcripts were the TCR beta CDR3 regions. An initial round of RT-PCR targeting the TCR CDR3 relied on the HTBI primer set. Using its own MiXCR run on the multiplex PCR reads, TCRdb lists one record per CDR3 protein. The sample holds roughly 560,000 distinct CDR3 sequences, roughly 14% seen once. A Clinical Activity Score of at least 3, a NOSPECS grade of at least 4 and a duration under 3 months were recorded in the ophthalmopathy patients. The data derive from a study of T cells in Graves' hyperthyroidism and ophthalmopathy. CDR1 is SQVTM and CDR2 is ANQGSEA in the germline V gene. The J segment lost 1 base and the V segment lost 5 bases, leaving 7 bases of the junction unmatched. The CDR3 loop spans 14 amino acids. Whole-study results and caveats: Most expanded thyroid clonotypes above 0.001 recurred in blood. The authors' 13 V-J model separated ophthalmopathy from stable hyperthyroidism.

The sequenced sample consisted of blood. The source is a woman between 40 and 50 years old with Graves' ophthalmopathy. The genes are TRBV29-1 and TRBJ1-1, with 7 bases identical to TRBD1. CDR3 protein: CSVQGGVQNTEAFF. CDR3 DNA sequence: TGCAGCGTTCAGGGGGGGGTCCAGAACACTGAAGCTTTCTTT.